The 19 T cell receptor beta chains below come from one sample, sequenced in a study of blood T cell repertoires in COVID-19 (dated by TCRdb to 2020 to 2022). Library construction relied on the immunoSEQ multiplex PCR assay. The table comes from immuneACCESS by way of TCRdb, which keeps in-frame sequences with V and J called. Part of the clones is missing from these tables; in studies checked, under half for an unresolved V gene and the rest for unknown reasons. In this sample the table shows over 200,000 clones, around 89% of which occur a single time. The ten largest clones add up to less than 3% of the sample. Source material: peripheral blood. The receptors stem from a man aged 30 to 45 with COVID-19, enrolled during active disease.

The DNA for the CDR3 is TGTGCCAGCAGCCCCGGACTGAACTCTGGAAACACCATATATTTT. It encodes CASSPGLNSGNTIYF. V gene TRBV7-3 combines with J gene TRBJ1-3; no reliable D call. Trimming pared 5 bases from V and 0 bases from J, leaving 11 bases between. Germline V gives CDR1 SGHTA, CDR2 FQGTGA. The CDR3 consists of 15 residues.

The V call is TRBV5-6, the J call TRBJ1-5; 9 bases align to TRBD1. This CDR3 region has 16 residues. The J segment lost 4 bases and the V segment lost 0 bases, leaving 5 bases of the junction unmatched. Per the germline V gene, CDR1 is SGHDT and CDR2 is YYEEEE. The CDR3 spells CASSLGRTGENQPQHF. CDR3 in DNA: TGTGCCAGCAGCTTGGGTAGGACAGGGGAGAATCAGCCCCAGCATTTT.

This clone was seen a single time. The rearrangement links TRBV29-1 to TRBJ1-1; a weak D match, TRBD1 (5 bases). This CDR3 has 12 amino acids. V was pared by 4 bases and J by 6 bases, with 12 bases between. The germline CDR1 and CDR2 sequences are SQVTM and ANQGSEA. Here the CDR3 DNA reads TGCAGCGTTGTGGGGGGTATGGCTGAAGCTTTCTTT. Its translation: CSVVGGMAEAFF. The variable domain in full, with the rest retrieved from reference TRBV29-1 and TRBJ1-1, is SAVISQKPSRDICQRGTSLTIQCQVDSQVTMMFWYRQQPGQSLTLIATANQGSEATYESGFVIDKFPISRPNLTFSTLTVSNMSPEDSSIYLCSVVGGMAEAFFGQGTRLTVV.

Here the CDR3 DNA reads TGTGCCAGCAGCCCCAGGGGTACCTATAATTCACCCCTCCACTTT. Amino acids: CASSPRGTYNSPLHF. The chain employs TRBV9 and TRBJ1-6; maybe TRBD1 (6 bases). The CDR3 is made up of 15 amino acids. Germline CDR1 is SGDLS and CDR2 is YYNGEE. The V and J ends lost 4 bases and 2 bases respectively, with 10 bases between them. Full variable domain (outside the CDR3, taken from reference TRBV9 and TRBJ1-6): DSGVTQTPKHLITATGQRVTLRCSPRSGDLSVYWYQQSLDQGLQFLIQYYNGEERAKGNILERFSAQQFPDLHSELNLSSLELGDSALYFCASSPRGTYNSPLHFGNGTRLTVT.

With respect to this clone: Additional DNA sequences in this sample encode the identical CDR3. The V and J genes are TRBV30 and TRBJ1-2; D is perhaps TRBD1 (6 bases). The germline V gene has CDR1 GTSNPN and CDR2 SVGIG (reference sequence). The CDR3 has 11 amino acids. V lost 2 bases and J lost 5, with 6 bases in between. The CDR3 spells CAWSTGYGYTF. The CDR3 DNA sequence: TGTGCCTGGAGTACAGGGTATGGCTACACCTTC.

This clone was seen a few times. The genes are TRBV6-5 and TRBJ2-7; D ambiguous. V shed 0 bases and J shed 6 bases, with 12 bases lying between them. The CDR3 is 14 amino acids. Germline V lookup: CDR1 MNHEY, CDR2 SVGAGI. CDR3: CASSYSLGYGEQYF. The DNA of the CDR3 is TGTGCCAGCAGTTACTCCCTCGGGTATGGCGAGCAGTACTTC.

This chain joins TRBV5-1 and TRBJ1-5; 12 bases fit TRBD1. J lost 6 bases, V lost 4 bases, and 5 bases had no gene match. Germline CDR1 and CDR2: SGHRS and YFSETQ. This CDR3 has 15 residues. DNA of the CDR3: TGCGCCAGCAGCCCGGGACAGGGGGCGATTCAGCCCCAGCATTTT. This gives the protein CASSPGQGAIQPQHF. Full variable domain (rest looked up from reference TRBV5-1 and TRBJ1-5): KAGVTQTPRYLIKTRGQQVTLSCSPISGHRSVSWYQQTPGQGLQFLFEYFSETQRNKGNFPGRFSGRQFSNSRSEMNVSTLELGDSALYLCASSPGQGAIQPQHFGDGTRLSIL.

This chain links TRBV2 with TRBJ1-1; 7 bases are a match to TRBD1. After removal of 10 bases from V and 1 base from J, the junction contained 3 bases not matched to a gene. The germline gives CDR1 SNHLY, CDR2 FYNNEI. This CDR3 has 12 residues. The CDR3 reads CATDRRNTEAFF. DNA for the CDR3: TGTGCCACGGACAGGCGGAACACTGAAGCTTTCTTT.

V gene TRBV7-2 combines with J gene TRBJ2-1, with D possibly TRBD1 on 5 matching bases. Germline V gene sequence: CDR1 SGHTA, CDR2 FQGNSA. The length of the CDR3 is 14 residues. The ends were cut back, 1 base at V and 7 bases at J, with 11 bases in the middle. CDR3 loop: CASSLGFQGNEQFF. The CDR3, as DNA: TGTGCCAGCAGCTTAGGTTTCCAGGGTAATGAGCAGTTCTTC. Based on the CDR3 plus reference TRBV7-2 and TRBJ2-1, the full variable domain is GAGVSQSPSNKVTEKGKDVELRCDPISGHTALYWYRQSLGQGLEFLIYFQGNSAPDKSGLPSDRFSAERTGGSVSTLTIQRTQQEDSAVYLCASSLGFQGNEQFFGPGTRLTVL.

The chain has TRBV7-9 and TRBJ2-7, with D possibly TRBD2 on 6 matching bases. CDR1 is SEHNR, CDR2 FQNEAQ, per germline (reference sequence). Between the trimmed V and J ends, which lost 2 bases and 2 bases, there was a span of 16 bases. The CDR3 covers 16 residues. The CDR3: CASSLSPGLLTYEQYF. The CDR3 DNA sequence: TGTGCCAGCAGCTTAAGTCCGGGACTCCTGACCTACGAGCAGTACTTC.

The chain recombines TRBV18 with TRBJ2-7; 9 nucleotides match TRBD1. There are 17 residues in the CDR3. J was trimmed by 2 bases and V by 5 bases; bases with no gene match: 13. Per germline, CDR1 KGHSH and CDR2 LQKENI. In DNA, the CDR3 is TGTGCCAGCTCAGTTGTCGGACAGGGGACCCCGACCTACGAGCAGTACTTC. This codes for CASSVVGQGTPTYEQYF. The entire variable domain, with the rest obtained from reference TRBV18 and TRBJ2-7, is as follows: NAGVMQNPRHLVRRRGQEARLRCSPMKGHSHVYWYRQLPEEGLKFMVYLQKENIIDESGMPKERFSAEFPKEGPSILRIQQVVRGDSAAYFCASSVVGQGTPTYEQYFGPGTRLTVT.

The chain links TRBV6-2 or TRBV6-3 to TRBJ2-5; 7 nucleotides agree with TRBD2. CDR3 size: 15 residues. CDR1 MNHEY and CDR2 SVGEGT come from the germline V gene. With V trimmed by 2 bases and J by 1 base, 4 bases remained unmatched. The CDR3 loop is CASSYDSSGQETQYF. The CDR3 DNA is TGTGCCAGCAGTTACGATTCTAGCGGCCAAGAGACCCAGTACTTC.

The chain combines TRBV28 with TRBJ1-2; a weak D match, TRBD1 (5 bases). V shed 4 bases and J shed 4 bases, with 19 bases lying between them. The CDR3 sequence is 16 residues long. The germline gives CDR1 MDHEN, CDR2 SYDVKM. CDR3 protein: CASSSRRVAGGYGYTF. CDR3 sequence (DNA): TGTGCCAGCAGTTCCCGCCGGGTCGCGGGGGGCTATGGCTACACCTTC.

The chain uses TRBV5-1 and TRBJ1-1, with a possible D match to TRBD1 (6 bases). The CDR3 spans 14 residues. The germline V and J ends were trimmed by 0 bases and 3 bases, with 9 bases remaining between them. CDR1 and CDR2 from the germline V gene are SGHRS and YFSETQ. CDR3 in DNA: TGCGCCAGCAGCTTGGCCGGACAGTACACTGAAGCTTTCTTT. Translation gives CASSLAGQYTEAFF.

The chain joins TRBV12-3 or TRBV12-4 to TRBJ2-3, with no clear D. The CDR3 totals 13 residues. Trimming took 3 bases from V and 4 from J, leaving 8 bases between them. CDR3 loop: CASSFYVSDTQYF. The CDR3 coding sequence is TGTGCCAGCAGTTTTTATGTTTCAGATACGCAGTATTTT.

This clone was found once. One end of the junction does not line up with germline, which may come from a read error. V is TRBV7-7 and J is TRBJ2-5; TRBD1 aligns across 8 bases. The CDR3 runs 14 residues. In germline, CDR1 is SSHAT, CDR2 FNYEAQ (reference sequence). The CDR3 loop is CASSPGGLRETRYF. DNA for the CDR3: TGTGCCAGCAGCCCAGGGGGCTTGAGAGAGACCCGGTACTTC.

J is TRBJ1-2 and V is TRBV6-5, with 7 bases identical to TRBD1. V lost 6 bases, J lost 2 bases, and 3 bases stayed unmatched. CDR1 is MNHEY, CDR2 SVGAGI, per germline. The CDR3 is 13 amino acids. CDR3 in amino acids: CASRRTGNYGYTF. The CDR3 nucleotides read TGTGCCAGCAGACGGACAGGCAACTATGGCTACACCTTC.

The chain is built from TRBV25-1 and TRBJ1-5; D perhaps matches TRBD1 (6 bases). CDR1 is MGHDK and CDR2 is SYGVNS in the germline V gene. Between the trimmed V and J ends, which lost 6 bases and 6 bases, there was a span of 18 bases. This CDR3 is 15 amino acids long. The CDR3 region is CASRDPQGSCQPQHF. DNA of the CDR3: TGTGCCAGCAGGGACCCGCAGGGGTCATGTCAGCCCCAGCATTTT.

This clone was seen once. This sequence joins TRBV27 and TRBJ1-2; TRBD1 agrees at 10 bases. V was clipped by 6 bases and J by 1 base; unmatched bases: 14. The CDR3 consists of 18 residues. Germline loops: CDR1 MNHEY, CDR2 SMNVEV (reference sequence). The CDR3 DNA follows: TGTGCCAGCAGCCCCTACCTTCCGGGACAGGGGCTTAACTATGGCTACACCTTC. As protein: CASSPYLPGQGLNYGYTF.